These 23 T cell receptor beta chains originate from one sample sequenced in a study of T-cell reconstitution after alpha-beta-depleted transplantation in children. TCRbeta library construction was performed incorporating unique molecular identifiers. One entry per CDR3 protein, called by TCRdb with MiXCR from the PCR reads. Among approximately 500,000 distinct CDR3 sequences, roughly 10% were seen once, and the ten largest hold around 2%. The input for sequencing was PBMCs, taken before TCRalphabeta/CD19-depleted stem cell transplant. These TCRs come from a child aged 2-15 years with inherited bone marrow failure, due to receive a stem cell transplant.

This clonotype showed up many times. The rearrangement links TRBV4-1 to TRBJ1-2; TRBD1 matches at 11 bases. CDR3 length: 15 amino acids. From germline, CDR1 is MGHRA and CDR2 YSYEKL. Trimming took 1 base from V and 4 from J; bases not matched to a gene: 2. The CDR3 region is CASSQAGTGGYGYTF. The CDR3 DNA is TGCGCCAGCAGCCAAGCAGGGACAGGGGGCTATGGCTACACCTTC.

This clonotype was counted ten times or more. The rearrangement joins TRBV29-1 to TRBJ2-1, with D perhaps TRBD2 (6 bases). V lost 7 bases and J 2 bases, leaving 27 bases between the germline ends. The CDR3 is made up of 18 amino acids. CDR1 and CDR2 (germline): SQVTM, ANQGSEA. The CDR3 reads CSATRGHLPRLAYNEQFF. The CDR3, as DNA: TGCAGCGCAACTCGTGGACACCTCCCCAGACTAGCCTACAATGAGCAGTTCTTC.

Remarks on this clonotype: No conserved phenylalanine or tryptophan is present at the end of the CDR3, so a read error is the likely explanation. This chain joins TRBV10-1 and TRBJ2-3; a weak D match, TRBD2 (6 bases). The CDR3 runs to 16 residues. Germline CDR1 WNHNN, CDR2 SYGVQD (reference sequence). V was trimmed by 0 bases and J by 7 bases, leaving 17 bases between them. The CDR3, as DNA: TGCGCCAGCAGTGAGTCAGGACTACGGGGGATAAATACGCAGTATTCT. Protein product: CASSESGLRGINTQYS.

This chain joins TRBV5-5 and TRBJ1-2; weak D call: TRBD1 (5 bases). The CDR3 has 15 amino acids. Germline V CDR1 and CDR2: SGHKS, YYEKEE (reference sequence). The germline V and J ends were trimmed by 0 bases and 3 bases, with 12 bases remaining between them. The chain's CDR3 is CASSLVLDTDYGYTF. The CDR3 bases are TGTGCCAGCAGCTTGGTTCTGGACACGGACTATGGCTACACCTTC.

This clonotype was seen at least ten times. The V call is TRBV18, the J call TRBJ2-6; D unclear. Between the trimmed V and J ends, which lost 6 bases and 3 bases, there was a span of 12 bases. CDR1 and CDR2 (germline): KGHSH, LQKENI. The CDR3 has 15 amino acids. The CDR3 bases are TGTGCCAGCTCCTGGAACACTGGTGGGGCCAACGTCCTGACTTTC. Encoded protein: CASSWNTGGANVLTF.

In its sample, this clonotype was seen many times. This sequence joins TRBV27 and TRBJ2-7, with 7 positions matching TRBD2. V shed 0 bases, J shed 5 bases, and the junction held 7 bases outside the gene matches. Germline CDR1 and CDR2: MNHEY and SMNVEV (reference sequence). The CDR3 length is 15 residues. The CDR3 nucleotides are TGTGCCAGCAGTTTATCTCCGGGAGGCGTCGACGAGCAGTACTTC. Translation gives CASSLSPGGVDEQYF.

This clonotype was counted many times. The chain recombines TRBV10-3 with TRBJ2-7; 7 bases map to TRBD2. Germline CDR1 reads ENHRY; CDR2 reads SYGVKD. The CDR3 loop spans 17 amino acids. V shed 3 bases, J shed 7 bases, and the junction held 18 bases outside the gene matches. The CDR3 nucleotides are TGTGCCATCAGTGATCCAAGGGAGGGAGGGAGTCTGGAAGAGCAGTACTTC. It is translated as CAISDPREGGSLEEQYF.

This clonotype was detected many times. The chain joins TRBV5-1 to TRBJ2-1, with 8 bases aligning to TRBD1. Germline V gives CDR1 SGHRS, CDR2 YFSETQ. The CDR3 spans 14 residues. V lost 2 bases to trimming and J lost 7 bases; unmatched junction nucleotides: 5. The CDR3 spells CASSFDRGENEQFF. CDR3 coding DNA: TGCGCCAGCAGCTTCGACAGGGGTGAAAATGAGCAGTTCTTC.

This clonotype occurred many times. The gene calls are TRBV20-1 and TRBJ2-4; no definite D call. CDR1 is DFQATT, CDR2 SNEGSKA, per germline (reference sequence). Trimming took off 5 bases at V and 0 bases at J, with 14 bases between the two ends. The length of the CDR3 is 15 residues. CDR3 in DNA: TGCAGTGCTCTCCCCATTCATTTAGCCAAAAACATTCAGTACTTC. This sequence encodes CSALPIHLAKNIQYF.

This clonotype has a count of ten or more. The CDR3 sequence is CASRLLGDRTHTDTQYF. Written as DNA, the CDR3 is TGTGCCAGCAGGCTCCTGGGGGACAGGACGCACACAGATACGCAGTATTTT. The rearrangement uses TRBV2 and TRBJ2-3; 8 nucleotides agree with TRBD1. CDR3 length: 17 amino acids. With V trimmed by 6 bases and J by 2 bases, 13 bases remained unmatched. Per the germline V gene, CDR1 is SNHLY and CDR2 is FYNNEI.

For this clonotype: This may stem from a read error, because a much larger clone lies one nucleotide away. The chain recombines TRBV27 with TRBJ2-1; D gene unclear. The CDR3 sequence is 13 residues long. Germline V gives CDR1 MNHEY, CDR2 SMNVEV (reference sequence). The CDR3 region has the DNA TGTGGCAGCAGTTTTCAGGTGGGCAATGAGCAGTTCTTC. Translated: CGSSFQVGNEQFF.

This clonotype was recorded many times. The junction departs from germline at one end; a sequencing error may be responsible. The chain recombines TRBV7-2 with TRBJ1-5; D unclear. This CDR3 comprises 17 residues. CDR1 is SGHTA and CDR2 is FQGNSA in the germline V gene. The CDR3 DNA sequence: TGTGCGAGCACCCGGGATGGTGGGATATATAGCAATCAGCCCCAGCATTTT. It is translated as CASTRDGGIYSNQPQHF. The full variable domain, rest sourced from reference TRBV7-2 and TRBJ1-5, is GAGVSQSPSNKVTEKGKDVELRCDPISGHTALYWYRQSLGQGLEFLIYFQGNSAPDKSGLPSDRFSAERTGGSVSTLTIQRTQQEDSAVYLCASTRDGGIYSNQPQHFGDGTRLSIL.

J is TRBJ1-1 and V is TRBV5-1; TRBD1 matches 7 bases. V shed 0 bases, J shed 1 base, and the junction held 6 bases outside the gene matches. This CDR3 region has 16 residues. Per germline, CDR1 SGHRS and CDR2 YFSETQ. The CDR3 nucleotides are TGCGCCAGCAGCTTGGCCGGGACAGCGACGAACACTGAAGCTTTCTTT. Translated, it gives CASSLAGTATNTEAFF.

The sample holds many counts of this clonotype. The chain uses TRBV19 and TRBJ1-1, with D unresolved. Germline lookup yields CDR1 LNHDA and CDR2 SQIVND (reference sequence). Trimming left V 7 bases short and J 0 bases short, with 3 bases between. This CDR3 comprises 11 residues. The CDR3 loop is CASNLNTEAFF. The CDR3 nucleotides are TGTGCCAGTAATCTGAACACTGAAGCTTTCTTT.

The chain uses TRBV18 and TRBJ1-1; D is ambiguous. V shed 0 bases and J shed 5 bases, with 10 bases lying between them. Germline CDR1 and CDR2: KGHSH and LQKENI. The CDR3 sequence is 14 residues long. The CDR3 is CASSPPEGKTEAFF. In DNA form, the CDR3 reads TGTGCCAGCTCACCACCTGAGGGAAAGACTGAAGCTTTCTTT. The full variable domain, with the rest looked up from reference TRBV18 and TRBJ1-1, is NAGVMQNPRHLVRRRGQEARLRCSPMKGHSHVYWYRQLPEEGLKFMVYLQKENIIDESGMPKERFSAEFPKEGPSILRIQQVVRGDSAAYFCASSPPEGKTEAFFGQGTRLTVV.

Many counts were recorded for this clonotype. The rearrangement uses TRBV29-1 and TRBJ2-7; D gene uncertain. This CDR3 is 14 amino acids long. Trimming pared 1 base from V and 0 bases from J, leaving 10 bases between. Germline loops: CDR1 SQVTM, CDR2 ANQGSEA. CDR3 sequence: CSVEGQGLSYEQYF. The CDR3 nucleotides read TGCAGCGTTGAAGGACAAGGGCTCTCCTACGAGCAGTACTTC.

This clonotype was seen many times. This rearrangement joins TRBV10-3 to TRBJ2-7; 9 positions agree with TRBD2. Looked up from germline, CDR1 is ENHRY and CDR2 is SYGVKD. This CDR3 spans 15 amino acids. V was clipped by 2 bases and J by 6 bases; unmatched bases: 8. In nucleotides, the CDR3 is TGTGCCATCAGTGAGGGGCTAGCGGGACCCTCCGAGCAGTACTTC. It is translated as CAISEGLAGPSEQYF.

Only a few counts were recorded for this clonotype. V is TRBV12-3 or TRBV12-4 and J is TRBJ2-7; D is uncertain. This CDR3 is 11 amino acids long. Trimming took off 6 bases at V and 7 bases at J, with 10 bases between the two ends. CDR3 bases: TGTGCCAGCAGAACGATAGGGGAGCAGTACTTC. Translating gives CASRTIGEQYF.

This clonotype was detected ten times or more. The gene calls are TRBV24-1 and TRBJ1-4; D perhaps matches TRBD1 (6 bases). The germline gives CDR1 KGHDR, CDR2 SFDVKD. The CDR3 length is 13 residues. Trimming stripped 5 bases from V and 6 bases from J, with 9 bases between. The CDR3 protein is CATSGRGDEKLFF. As DNA, the CDR3 is TGTGCCACCAGTGGAAGGGGGGATGAAAAACTGTTTTTT.

This clonotype was counted at least ten times. The chain is built from TRBV20-1 and TRBJ1-2, with D maybe TRBD1 (5 bases). This CDR3 has 15 amino acids. V was shortened by 3 bases and J by 7 bases, with 21 bases between the two germline ends. Looked up from germline, CDR1 is DFQATT and CDR2 is SNEGSKA (reference sequence). The CDR3 sequence: CSASGGSLPRGGYTF. The CDR3 DNA reads TGCAGTGCTAGCGGGGGTTCTCTCCCACGGGGTGGCTACACCTTC.

This clonotype was found many times. The chain recombines TRBV29-1 with TRBJ1-2; 7 bases align to TRBD1. CDR3 length: 14 residues. The trim removed 6 bases at V and 5 bases at J, leaving 12 bases unmatched. Germline CDR1 and CDR2: SQVTM and ANQGSEA. CDR3 coding DNA: TGCAGCGTCCTCTTGACAGGGCCGTTATATGGCTACACCTTC. Its translation is CSVLLTGPLYGYTF.

Ten or more counts support this clonotype. The chain links TRBV20-1 to TRBJ2-3; 8 positions agree with TRBD2. This CDR3 is 12 amino acids long. With 8 bases clipped from V and 1 base from J, the junction kept 2 bases outside the gene matches. Germline V gene lookup returns CDR1 DFQATT and CDR2 SNEGSKA (reference sequence). The CDR3 loop is CSSTSGTDTQYF. The CDR3 DNA follows: TGCAGTTCGACTAGCGGCACAGATACGCAGTATTTT.

This clonotype has a count of ten or more. This chain connects TRBV27 to TRBJ2-1; D call uncertain. The CDR3 length is 16 residues. Germline values: CDR1 MNHEY, CDR2 SMNVEV (reference sequence). V gave up 2 bases and J gave up 9 bases, with 20 bases separating them. The CDR3 region is CASSLTTGVRYGEQFF. CDR3 sequence (DNA): TGTGCCAGCAGTTTAACCACTGGGGTGAGATATGGTGAGCAGTTCTTC.